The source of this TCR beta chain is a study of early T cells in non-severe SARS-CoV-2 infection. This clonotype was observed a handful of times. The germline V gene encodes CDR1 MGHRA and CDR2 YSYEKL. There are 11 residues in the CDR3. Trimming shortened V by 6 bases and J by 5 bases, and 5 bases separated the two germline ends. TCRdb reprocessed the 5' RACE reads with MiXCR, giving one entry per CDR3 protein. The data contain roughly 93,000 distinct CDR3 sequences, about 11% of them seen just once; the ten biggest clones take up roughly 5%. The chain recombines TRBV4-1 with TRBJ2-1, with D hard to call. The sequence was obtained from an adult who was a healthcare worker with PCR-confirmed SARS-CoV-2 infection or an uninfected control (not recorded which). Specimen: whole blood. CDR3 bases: TGCGCCAGCAGTTATAACAATGAGCAGTTCTTC. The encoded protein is CASSYNNEQFF.